This T cell receptor beta chain was observed in a study of T-cell memory formation after mild COVID-19. The CDR3 contains 14 residues. Germline CDR1 and CDR2: MDHEN and SYDVKM. V gave up 4 bases and J gave up 5 bases; unmatched junction bases: 5. Whole-study results and caveats: Memory from before infection featured some responding clones, which suggests cross-reactive memory joined. Contracting CD4+ clones were located mainly in CM and EM, and CD8+ clones in EMRA. Clones shrinking between day 15 and 85 showed a balanced CD4/CD8 split, and those that grew later tilted toward CD4+.

About this clonotype itself: Its antigen is not known.

cDNA libraries for TCR alpha and TCR beta, carrying sample barcodes and UMIs, came from 5'RACE with constant-segment primers. TCRdb fed the 5' RACE reads into MiXCR, producing one record per CDR3 protein. Of some 120,000 distinct CDR3 sequences in the sample, around 15% are singletons; the top ten hold approximately 5.2%. This receptor was obtained from a man aged 18 to 29 who had mild COVID-19 (a few samples of this study predate the infection). Cell type and time point are not known. The chain employs TRBV28 and TRBJ1-2, with TRBD1 identical over 9 bases. Sequenced material: PBMCs or a T cell subset sorted from them (not recorded which). The CDR3 loop is CASSSGQGNYGYTF. DNA for the CDR3: TGTGCCAGCAGTTCGGGACAGGGCAATTATGGCTACACCTTC.